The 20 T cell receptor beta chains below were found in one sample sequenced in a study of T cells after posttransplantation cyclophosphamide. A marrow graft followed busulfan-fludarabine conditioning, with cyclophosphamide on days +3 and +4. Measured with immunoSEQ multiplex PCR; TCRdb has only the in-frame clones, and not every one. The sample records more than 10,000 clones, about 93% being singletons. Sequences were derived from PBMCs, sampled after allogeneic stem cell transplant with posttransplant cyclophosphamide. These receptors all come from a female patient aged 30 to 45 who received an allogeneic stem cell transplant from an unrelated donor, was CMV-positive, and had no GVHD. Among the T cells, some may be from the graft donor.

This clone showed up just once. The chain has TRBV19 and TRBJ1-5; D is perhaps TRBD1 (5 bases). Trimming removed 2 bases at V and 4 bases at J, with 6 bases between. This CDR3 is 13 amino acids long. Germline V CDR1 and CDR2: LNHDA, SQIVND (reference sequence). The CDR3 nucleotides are TGTGCCAGTAGTATAAGACAGAATCAGCCCCAGCATTTT. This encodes CASSIRQNQPQHF.

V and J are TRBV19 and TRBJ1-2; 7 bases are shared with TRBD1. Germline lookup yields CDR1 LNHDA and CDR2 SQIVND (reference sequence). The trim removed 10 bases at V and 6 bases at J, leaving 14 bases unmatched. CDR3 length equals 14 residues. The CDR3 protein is CATHSPRQGDGYTF. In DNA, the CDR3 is TGTGCCACCCATAGTCCGAGACAGGGTGATGGCTACACCTTC.

The DNA of the CDR3 is TGTGCCATCTCCGGGGGGACAGGGAAGACCACCGGGGAGCTGTTTTTT. Its translation is CAISGGTGKTTGELFF. The V gene is TRBV10-3, the J gene TRBJ2-2, with 9 bases identical to TRBD1. V gave up 8 bases and J gave up 4 bases; unmatched junction bases: 11. CDR1 is ENHRY, CDR2 SYGVKD, per germline. The CDR3 extends over 16 amino acids.

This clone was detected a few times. CDR3: CASSLVTLNTEAFF. CDR3 sequence (DNA): TGTGCCAGCAGTTTAGTGACTCTGAACACTGAAGCTTTCTTT. This chain links TRBV28 with TRBJ1-1; the D is unclear. V was trimmed by 2 bases and J by 0 bases, leaving 7 bases between them. The CDR3 is 14 residues long. Germline V lookup: CDR1 MDHEN, CDR2 SYDVKM.

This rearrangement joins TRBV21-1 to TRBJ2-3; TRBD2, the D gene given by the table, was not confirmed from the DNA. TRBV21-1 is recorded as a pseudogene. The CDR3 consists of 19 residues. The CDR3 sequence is CARPLAGVSLNTRTDTQYF. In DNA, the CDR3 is TGTGCCAGACCCTTAGCGGGAGTTTCACTAAACACCCGCACAGATACGCAGTATTTT.

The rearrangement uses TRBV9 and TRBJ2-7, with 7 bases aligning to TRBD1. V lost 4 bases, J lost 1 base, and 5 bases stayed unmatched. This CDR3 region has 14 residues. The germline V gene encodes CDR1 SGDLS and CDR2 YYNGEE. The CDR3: CASSPRQGSYEQYF. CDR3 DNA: TGTGCCAGCAGCCCGCGACAGGGTTCCTACGAGCAGTACTTC. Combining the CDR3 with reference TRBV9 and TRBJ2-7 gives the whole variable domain DSGVTQTPKHLITATGQRVTLRCSPRSGDLSVYWYQQSLDQGLQFLIQYYNGEERAKGNILERFSAQQFPDLHSELNLSSLELGDSALYFCASSPRQGSYEQYFGPGTRLTVT.

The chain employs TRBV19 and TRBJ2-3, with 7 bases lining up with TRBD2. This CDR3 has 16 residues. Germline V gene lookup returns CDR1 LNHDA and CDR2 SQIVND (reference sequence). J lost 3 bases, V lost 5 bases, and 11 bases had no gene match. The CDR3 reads CASSPSSGGATDTQYF. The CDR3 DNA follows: TGTGCCAGTAGTCCTTCTAGCGGTGGTGCGACAGATACGCAGTATTTT.

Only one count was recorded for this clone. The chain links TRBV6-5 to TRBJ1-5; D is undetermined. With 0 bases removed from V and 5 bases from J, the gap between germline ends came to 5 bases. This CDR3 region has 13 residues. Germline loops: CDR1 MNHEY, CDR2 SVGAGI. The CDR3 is CASSYSGDQPQHF. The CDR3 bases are TGTGCCAGCAGTTACTCTGGAGATCAGCCCCAGCATTTT.

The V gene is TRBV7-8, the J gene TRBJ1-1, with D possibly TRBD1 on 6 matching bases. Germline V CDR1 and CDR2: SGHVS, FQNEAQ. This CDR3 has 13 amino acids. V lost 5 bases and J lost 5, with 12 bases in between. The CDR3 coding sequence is TGTGCCAGCAGCGTACAGGGAAGGACTGAAGCTTTCTTT. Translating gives CASSVQGRTEAFF. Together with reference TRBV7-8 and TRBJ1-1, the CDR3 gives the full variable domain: GAGVSQSPRYKVAKRGQDVALRCDPISGHVSLFWYQQALGQGPEFLTYFQNEAQLDKSGLPSDRFFAERPEGSVSTLKIQRTQQEDSAVYLCASSVQGRTEAFFGQGTRLTVV.

The CDR3 DNA is TGTGCCAGTAGCGGGGCCAACTATTACAATGAGCAGTTCTTC. Protein: CASSGANYYNEQFF. This chain connects TRBV27 to TRBJ2-1; the match to TRBD2 covers 8 bases. The germline V gene has CDR1 MNHEY and CDR2 SMNVEV (reference sequence). The V and J ends lost 9 bases and 4 bases, in that order; junction bases with no gene match: 8. This CDR3 contains 14 residues.

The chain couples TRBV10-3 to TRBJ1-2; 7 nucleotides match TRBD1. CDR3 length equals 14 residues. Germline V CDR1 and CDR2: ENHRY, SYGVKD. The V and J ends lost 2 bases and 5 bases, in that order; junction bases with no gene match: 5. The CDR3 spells CAISETGTVYGYTF. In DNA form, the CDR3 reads TGTGCCATCAGTGAGACCGGGACAGTTTATGGCTACACCTTC.

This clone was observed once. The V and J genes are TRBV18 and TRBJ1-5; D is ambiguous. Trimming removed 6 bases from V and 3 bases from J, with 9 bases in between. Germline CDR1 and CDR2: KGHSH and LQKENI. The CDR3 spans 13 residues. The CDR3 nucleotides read TGTGCCAGCTCGCGGGTTATCAATCAGCCCCAGCATTTT. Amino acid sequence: CASSRVINQPQHF.

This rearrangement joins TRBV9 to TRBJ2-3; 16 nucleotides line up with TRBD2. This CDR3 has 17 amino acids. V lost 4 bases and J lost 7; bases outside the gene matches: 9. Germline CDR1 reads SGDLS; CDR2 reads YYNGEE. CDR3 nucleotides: TGTGCCAGCAGCTCGCCGGGACTAGCGGGAGGGCCCCATACGCAGTATTTT. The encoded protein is CASSSPGLAGGPHTQYF.

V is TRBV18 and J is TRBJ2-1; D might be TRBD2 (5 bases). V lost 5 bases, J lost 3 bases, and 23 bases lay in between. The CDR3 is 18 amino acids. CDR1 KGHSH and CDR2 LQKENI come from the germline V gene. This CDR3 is CASSSTSTQLGGYNEQFF. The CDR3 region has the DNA TGTGCCAGCTCATCCACCTCCACCCAACTAGGAGGCTACAATGAGCAGTTCTTC.

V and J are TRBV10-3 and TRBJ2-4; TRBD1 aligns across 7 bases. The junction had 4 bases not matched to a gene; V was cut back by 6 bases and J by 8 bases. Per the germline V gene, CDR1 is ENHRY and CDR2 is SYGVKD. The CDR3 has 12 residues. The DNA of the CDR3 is TGTGCCATCAGCGGGACAGTCCACATTCAGTACTTC. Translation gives CAISGTVHIQYF.

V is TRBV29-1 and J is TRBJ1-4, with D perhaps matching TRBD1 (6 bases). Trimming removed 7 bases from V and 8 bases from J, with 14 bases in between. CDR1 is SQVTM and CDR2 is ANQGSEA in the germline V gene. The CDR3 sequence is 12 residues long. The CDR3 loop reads CSGRKGDEKLFF. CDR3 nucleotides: TGCAGCGGACGAAAGGGGGACGAAAAACTGTTTTTT.

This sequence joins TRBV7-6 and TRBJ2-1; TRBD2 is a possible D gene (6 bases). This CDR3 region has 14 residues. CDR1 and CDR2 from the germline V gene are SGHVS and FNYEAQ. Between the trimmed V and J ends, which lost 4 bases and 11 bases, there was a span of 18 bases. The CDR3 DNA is TGTGCCAGCAGCTACACGGAGTCCCGGGAGAAGCAGTTCTTC. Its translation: CASSYTESREKQFF.

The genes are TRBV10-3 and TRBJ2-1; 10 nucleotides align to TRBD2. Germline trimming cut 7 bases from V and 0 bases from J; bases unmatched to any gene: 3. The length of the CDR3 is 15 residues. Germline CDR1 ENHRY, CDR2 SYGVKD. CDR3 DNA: TGTGCCATCACTGGACTAGCGGACTCCTACAATGAGCAGTTCTTC. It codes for CAITGLADSYNEQFF.

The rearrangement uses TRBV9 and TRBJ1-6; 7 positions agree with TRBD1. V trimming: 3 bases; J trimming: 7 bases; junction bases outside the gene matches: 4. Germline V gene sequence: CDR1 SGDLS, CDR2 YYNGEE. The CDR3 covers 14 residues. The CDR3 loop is CASSAGQVNSPLHF. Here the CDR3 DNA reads TGTGCCAGCAGCGCCGGACAGGTGAATTCACCCCTCCACTTT.

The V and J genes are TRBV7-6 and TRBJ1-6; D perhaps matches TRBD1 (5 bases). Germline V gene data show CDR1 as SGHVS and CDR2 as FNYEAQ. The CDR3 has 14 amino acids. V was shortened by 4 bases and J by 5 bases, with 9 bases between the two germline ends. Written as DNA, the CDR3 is TGTGCCAGCAGCTCAGGACACGATAATTCACCCCTCCACTTT. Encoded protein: CASSSGHDNSPLHF.